Sequencing of this TCR beta chain was carried out in a study of T cell repertoires in cytomegalovirus infection. Study-wide points: Across the ex vivo response, the dominant clonotypes were HLA-C-restricted CMV-specific TCR beta clonotypes.

This clonotype has more than one count but fewer than ten. Its antigen is unidentified. The CDR3 extends over 13 amino acids. Germline CDR1 and CDR2: SQVTM and ANQGSEA. The junction had 9 bases not matched to a gene; V was cut back by 6 bases and J by 5 bases. A single record per CDR3 protein comes from TCRdb applying MiXCR to the reads. The top ten hold 7.5% to 9% of the sample, which has hundreds of thousands of distinct CDR3 sequences, roughly 26% seen once. V and J are TRBV29-1 and TRBJ1-1, with TRBD1 matching over 7 bases. This TCR was recovered from a human donor in good health (CMV status not recorded). Some clones in this sample may be carry-over from other donors' samples. Sequenced: CD8+ T cells from PBMCs. The CDR3 sequence is CSVERGLRTEAFF. The CDR3 DNA reads TGCAGCGTCGAAAGGGGGCTTAGGACTGAAGCTTTCTTT.